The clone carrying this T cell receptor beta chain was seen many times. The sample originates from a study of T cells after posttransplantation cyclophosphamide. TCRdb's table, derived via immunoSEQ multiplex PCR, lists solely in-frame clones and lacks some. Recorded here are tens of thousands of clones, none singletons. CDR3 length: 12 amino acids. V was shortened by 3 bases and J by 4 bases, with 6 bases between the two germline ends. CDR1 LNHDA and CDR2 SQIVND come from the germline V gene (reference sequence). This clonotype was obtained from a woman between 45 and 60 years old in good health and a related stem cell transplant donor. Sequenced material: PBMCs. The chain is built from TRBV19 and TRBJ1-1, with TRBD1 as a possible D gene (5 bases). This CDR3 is CASSIRGTEAFF. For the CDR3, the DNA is TGTGCCAGTAGTATTAGGGGCACTGAAGCTTTCTTT.